Listed below are T cell receptor beta chains from one sample, sequenced in a study of T-cell memory formation after mild COVID-19. One entry per CDR3 protein results from TCRdb running MiXCR on the 5' RACE reads. In the table there are around 340,000 distinct CDR3 sequences, approximately 14% of which are singletons. Sequenced material: PBMCs or a T cell subset sorted from them (not recorded which). These TCRs come from a man aged 18-30 years who had mild COVID-19 (a few samples of this study predate the infection). Cell type and time point are not known. CDR3s include the opening cysteine and the closing phenylalanine or tryptophan. A D gene is named only where the DNA matches it firmly. Some rows have no size entry. The others give once, few or many, or a class for an expanded clone.

d_call: .; v_call: TRBV11-2; clone_size: .; j_call: TRBJ2-3; cdr3_nt: TGTGCCAGCAGCTTAGATGTGGGGATAAGGCAGTATTTT; cdr3_aa: CASSLDVGIRQYF
d_call: TRBD2; v_call: TRBV2; clone_size: many; j_call: TRBJ2-5; cdr3_nt: TGTGCCAGCGGAGATAGCGGGGCGGAGACCCAGTACTTC; cdr3_aa: CASGDSGAETQYF
d_call: .; v_call: TRBV20-1; clone_size: few; j_call: TRBJ2-2; cdr3_nt: TGCAGTGCTAGTCCGGCCGGGGAGCTGTTTTTT; cdr3_aa: CSASPAGELFF
d_call: .; v_call: TRBV5-1; clone_size: many; j_call: TRBJ2-6; cdr3_nt: TGCGCCAGCAGCTTAGACGGGGCCAACGTCCTGACTTTC; cdr3_aa: CASSLDGANVLTF
d_call: .; v_call: TRBV6-5; clone_size: few; j_call: TRBJ1-5; cdr3_nt: TGTGCCAGCAGACCTACGGTGTTTAGCAATCAGCCCCAGCATTTT; cdr3_aa: CASRPTVFSNQPQHF
d_call: TRBD2; v_call: TRBV4-3; clone_size: many; j_call: TRBJ2-7; cdr3_nt: TGCGCCAGCAGCCAAGACGGGACTAGCGGGGGCCGGAGGGAGCAGTACTTC; cdr3_aa: CASSQDGTSGGRREQYF
d_call: .; v_call: TRBV5-1; clone_size: few; j_call: TRBJ1-1; cdr3_nt: TGCGCCAGCAAACCGAAGGGCGGTGGGGCTGAAGCTTTCTTT; cdr3_aa: CASKPKGGGAEAFF
d_call: .; v_call: TRBV29-1; clone_size: many; j_call: TRBJ2-5; cdr3_nt: TGCAGCGTTGAAGATCTGGGCAGACAATTGACCCAGTACTTC; cdr3_aa: CSVEDLGRQLTQYF
d_call: .; v_call: TRBV27; clone_size: .; j_call: TRBJ2-3; cdr3_nt: TGTGCCAGCAGTTTCAACCTAGCCATCAGCACAGATACGCAGTATTTT; cdr3_aa: CASSFNLAISTDTQYF
d_call: .; v_call: TRBV20-1; clone_size: few; j_call: TRBJ1-1; cdr3_nt: TGCAGTGCCCCGGTGGGGAACACTGAAGCTTTCTTT; cdr3_aa: CSAPVGNTEAFF
d_call: TRBD1; v_call: TRBV12-3/TRBV12-4; clone_size: .; j_call: TRBJ1-5; cdr3_nt: TGTGCCAGCAGACCGACAGGGCCAAATCAGCCCCAGCATTTT; cdr3_aa: CASRPTGPNQPQHF